Shown below are 27 T cell receptor beta chains from a single sample sequenced in a study of patients and donors after allogeneic stem cell transplantation. TCRdb independently ran MiXCR on the RT-PCR reads; one entry per CDR3 protein. Of some 880,000 distinct CDR3 sequences listed, about a sixth are singletons. Source material: blood, either unsorted or a sorted T cell fraction (not recorded which). Receptors originate from a human donor who was either an allogeneic HSCT recipient or a stem cell or donor lymphocyte infusion donor (not recorded which). It is not recorded whose cells these are; they may come from a transplant donor.

CDR3 coding DNA: TGCAGCGTTTTCCCAGCGTTAACTAGCACAGATACGCAGTATTTT. Amino acid sequence: CSVFPALTSTDTQYF. The rearrangement links TRBV29-1 to TRBJ2-3; D uncertain. V was pared by 5 bases and J by 0 bases, with 15 bases between. The CDR3 has 15 amino acids. From germline, CDR1 is SQVTM and CDR2 ANQGSEA.

The chain carries TRBV2 and TRBJ1-1; 8 nucleotides line up with TRBD1. The CDR3 loop spans 16 amino acids. Looked up from germline, CDR1 is SNHLY and CDR2 is FYNNEI. The junction had 9 bases not matched to a gene; V was cut back by 6 bases and J by 0 bases. The CDR3 reads CASRFIETGVNTEAFF. CDR3 sequence (DNA): TGTGCCAGCAGGTTTATTGAGACAGGGGTGAACACTGAAGCTTTCTTT.

This chain joins TRBV5-1 and TRBJ2-7, with 9 positions matching TRBD1. From germline, CDR1 is SGHRS and CDR2 YFSETQ. J lost 1 base, V lost 0 bases, and 2 bases had no gene match. The CDR3 is 15 amino acids. CDR3 region: CASSLVDRGSYEQYF. The CDR3 bases are TGCGCCAGCAGCTTGGTGGACAGGGGTTCCTACGAGCAGTACTTC.

This clonotype has a handful of counts. This rearrangement joins TRBV10-2 to TRBJ2-4; D is unclear. This CDR3 region has 12 residues. The germline V gene has CDR1 WSHSY and CDR2 SAAADI. The V and J ends lost 6 bases and 6 bases respectively, with 9 bases between them. The CDR3 region has the DNA TGCGCCAGCAGCCAGCAAGTAAACATTCAGTACTTC. This encodes CASSQQVNIQYF.

This clonotype was found a few times. The CDR3 DNA reads as TGTGCCACCAGCAGACGAACCGGGACAGGTTATCAGTATAGCAATCAGCCCCAGCATTTT. Its translation is CATSRRTGTGYQYSNQPQHF. The rearrangement uses TRBV15 and TRBJ1-5; 8 bases align to TRBD1. V shed 2 bases, J shed 0 bases, and the junction held 15 bases outside the gene matches. CDR3 size: 20 residues. The germline V gene encodes CDR1 LNHNV and CDR2 YYDKDF (reference sequence).

The chain recombines TRBV30 with TRBJ1-2; D is undetermined. V lost 0 bases to trimming and J lost 8 bases, with 10 bases between them. Looked up from germline, CDR1 is GTSNPN and CDR2 is SVGIG (reference sequence). The CDR3 is made up of 12 amino acids. DNA for the CDR3: TGTGCCTGGAGTGTGAGCTCCGGGGGCTACACCTTC. This codes for CAWSVSSGGYTF.

V is TRBV5-1 and J is TRBJ2-7; D possibly corresponds to TRBD2 (5 bases). This CDR3 is built from 15 residues. Germline CDR1 is SGHRS and CDR2 is YFSETQ. V was cut by 5 bases and J by 0 bases, with 15 bases left in between. The DNA for the CDR3 is TGCGCCAGCAGAGGGCCGGTAGGGAGCTCCTACGAGCAGTACTTC. Translation gives CASRGPVGSSYEQYF.

This chain connects TRBV5-1 to TRBJ2-7, with 10 bases identical to TRBD1. CDR1 is SGHRS and CDR2 is YFSETQ in the germline V gene. The CDR3 is 14 residues long. V was pared by 5 bases and J by 5 bases, with 7 bases of the junction left unmatched. This chain's CDR3 is CASSPGTGVHEQYF. In DNA form, the CDR3 reads TGCGCCAGCAGTCCCGGGACAGGGGTCCACGAGCAGTACTTC.

This clonotype came up a few times. The V call is TRBV20-1, the J call TRBJ2-5; D remains ambiguous. Germline CDR1 and CDR2: DFQATT and SNEGSKA (reference sequence). This CDR3 comprises 14 residues. The V and J ends lost 6 bases and 2 bases respectively, with 16 bases between them. In nucleotides, the CDR3 is TGCAGTGCCATACGATTCGAGGATCAAGAGACCCAGTACTTC. Translation: CSAIRFEDQETQYF.

A few counts support this clonotype. This chain joins TRBV5-1 and TRBJ2-3, with 7 positions matching TRBD2. CDR1 is SGHRS, CDR2 YFSETQ, per germline. With V trimmed by 3 bases and J by 2 bases, 6 bases remained unmatched. This CDR3 has 15 amino acids. CDR3 sequence reads: CASSSGGEPTDTQYF. CDR3 bases: TGCGCCAGCAGCTCTGGGGGGGAGCCCACAGATACGCAGTATTTT.

V usage is TRBV4-3 and J usage is TRBJ2-1; TRBD2 matches 7 bases. CDR1 LGHNA and CDR2 YSLEER come from the germline V gene. Germline trimming cut 0 bases from V and 6 bases from J; bases unmatched to any gene: 8. The CDR3 contains 16 residues. This CDR3 reads CASSQEKVPGGNEQFF. CDR3 bases: TGCGCCAGCAGCCAAGAAAAAGTTCCGGGGGGCAATGAGCAGTTCTTC.

This clonotype was counted between two and nine times. This chain connects TRBV6-5 to TRBJ1-3; no reliable D call. Per germline, CDR1 MNHEY and CDR2 SVGAGI. CDR3 length: 16 amino acids. Trimming took off 4 bases at V and 0 bases at J, with 13 bases between the two ends. As DNA, the CDR3 is TGTGCCAGCAGTTTAGGCATCGAGAGCTCTGGAAACACCATATATTTT. Translating gives CASSLGIESSGNTIYF.

The chain employs TRBV7-6 and TRBJ1-5; no clear D gene. The V end lost 0 bases, the J end lost 1 base, and 7 bases lay between the germline ends. This CDR3 has 15 amino acids. From germline, CDR1 is SGHVS and CDR2 FNYEAQ. The CDR3 loop is CASSLAPQSNQPQHF. CDR3 nucleotide sequence: TGTGCCAGCAGCTTAGCGCCCCAAAGCAATCAGCCCCAGCATTTT.

This clonotype was observed a few times. This chain joins TRBV29-1 and TRBJ1-2, with D possibly TRBD1 on 6 matching bases. Germline V lookup: CDR1 SQVTM, CDR2 ANQGSEA. The ends were cut back, 4 bases at V and 5 bases at J, with 14 bases in the middle. The CDR3 loop spans 13 amino acids. This CDR3 is CSVAEGQGYGYTF. The DNA for the CDR3 is TGCAGCGTTGCAGAGGGGCAGGGGTATGGCTACACCTTC.

This chain uses TRBV27 with TRBJ1-4; maybe TRBD1 (5 bases). This CDR3 has 16 amino acids. V lost 7 bases, J lost 5 bases, and 20 bases lay in between. Germline loops: CDR1 MNHEY, CDR2 SMNVEV (reference sequence). The chain's CDR3 is CASKGIGVGGNEKLFF. DNA of the CDR3: TGTGCCAGCAAGGGGATAGGGGTCGGGGGGAATGAAAAACTGTTTTTT.

This clonotype was detected a few times. CDR3 protein: CASSYPMGSGGELFF. CDR3 coding DNA: TGTGCCAGCAGCTACCCCATGGGGTCCGGCGGGGAGCTGTTTTTT. J is TRBJ2-2 and V is TRBV6-5; D call uncertain. Trimming removed 6 bases at V and 7 bases at J, with 18 bases between. CDR3 length equals 15 residues. Germline V CDR1 and CDR2: MNHEY, SVGAGI.

V and J are TRBV11-2 and TRBJ1-5; D gene ambiguous. Germline V gene data show CDR1 as SGHAT and CDR2 as FQNNGV. The CDR3 runs 10 residues. CDR3 protein: CAFGDQPQHF. The CDR3 DNA reads TGTGCTTTCGGAGATCAGCCCCAGCATTTT.

Many counts were recorded for this clonotype. This chain links TRBV4-1 with TRBJ2-2; D may be TRBD2 (5 bases). Germline V lookup: CDR1 MGHRA, CDR2 YSYEKL. The CDR3 is 15 amino acids. V lost 0 bases, J lost 7 bases, and 12 bases lay in between. CDR3 in DNA: TGCGCCAGCAGCCAAGAAAGCGGCTTCAGCGGGGAGCTGTTTTTT. It specifies CASSQESGFSGELFF.

The chain has TRBV12-3 or TRBV12-4 and TRBJ2-3, with D unresolved. V dropped 0 bases and J dropped 4 bases, with 8 bases sitting between them. The CDR3 length is 14 residues. The CDR3 nucleotides read TGTGCCAGCAGTTTAGCTTCCCGCTCAGATACGCAGTATTTT. This codes for CASSLASRSDTQYF.

The chain joins TRBV18 to TRBJ1-6, with D hard to call. CDR3 length: 17 amino acids. Trimming took off 3 bases at V and 7 bases at J, with 19 bases between the two ends. Germline CDR1 is KGHSH and CDR2 is LQKENI. The CDR3 DNA reads as TGTGCCAGCTCACCTCTTCCCCAGCAGGCGACCAATTCACCCCTCCACTTT. This gives the protein CASSPLPQQATNSPLHF.

This clonotype turned up a few times. This rearrangement joins TRBV21-1 to TRBJ1-5; TRBD1 reflects the table's D call only, with no check against the DNA. TRBV21-1 is noted as a pseudogene. The CDR3 consists of 15 residues. This CDR3 is CASTTQGRSNQPQHF. DNA of the CDR3: TGTGCCAGCACAACACAGGGGAGGTCCAATCAGCCCCAGCATTTT.

This clonotype was detected a few times. The chain is built from TRBV7-3 and TRBJ2-7; 8 nucleotides match TRBD2. The CDR3 consists of 13 residues. The germline gives CDR1 SGHTA, CDR2 FQGTGA. V lost 4 bases, J lost 3 bases, and 2 bases stayed unmatched. CDR3: CASSWSGGYEQYF. The CDR3 DNA sequence: TGTGCCAGCAGCTGGAGCGGGGGCTACGAGCAGTACTTC.

This rearrangement joins TRBV7-9 to TRBJ1-5; a weak D match, TRBD1 (5 bases). V was pared by 5 bases and J by 3 bases, with 14 bases between. In germline, CDR1 is SEHNR, CDR2 FQNEAQ (reference sequence). The CDR3 is made up of 15 amino acids. This CDR3 is CASSPPRETNQPQHF. CDR3 sequence (DNA): TGTGCCAGCAGCCCCCCCAGGGAGACCAATCAGCCCCAGCATTTT.

This clonotype was seen only a few times. The rearrangement links TRBV20-1 to TRBJ1-5, with D maybe TRBD1 (5 bases). In germline, CDR1 is DFQATT, CDR2 SNEGSKA (reference sequence). The ends were cut back, 0 bases at V and 10 bases at J, with 19 bases in the middle. The CDR3 consists of 15 residues. The CDR3 loop reads CSARDPEGVEQPQHF. The CDR3 nucleotides read TGCAGTGCTAGAGATCCCGAAGGGGTGGAACAACCCCAGCATTTT.

The rearrangement uses TRBV5-6 and TRBJ1-5; possible D gene TRBD1, 5 bases. Germline V gene data show CDR1 as SGHDT and CDR2 as YYEEEE. This CDR3 comprises 16 residues. Trimming took off 1 base at V and 3 bases at J, with 14 bases between the two ends. The CDR3 protein is CASSLFNGAPNQPQHF. The CDR3 DNA is TGTGCCAGCAGCTTGTTCAATGGGGCCCCCAATCAGCCCCAGCATTTT. Using reference TRBV5-6 and TRBJ1-5 for the parts outside the CDR3, the full variable domain is DAGVTQSPTHLIKTRGQQVTLRCSPKSGHDTVSWYQQALGQGPQFIFQYYEEEERQRGNFPDRFSGHQFPNYSSELNVNALLLGDSALYLCASSLFNGAPNQPQHFGDGTRLSIL.

The chain couples TRBV2 to TRBJ1-5, with D perhaps TRBD1 (5 bases). The CDR3 extends over 15 amino acids. V was cut by 6 bases and J by 5 bases, with 17 bases left in between. Per the germline V gene, CDR1 is SNHLY and CDR2 is FYNNEI. The CDR3 DNA reads TGTGCCAGCAGAGCCGGGGGAGGAACTGATCAGCCCCAGCATTTT. As protein: CASRAGGGTDQPQHF. The full variable domain, rest sourced from reference TRBV2 and TRBJ1-5, is EPEVTQTPSHQVTQMGQEVILRCVPISNHLYFYWYRQILGQKVEFLVSFYNNEISEKSEIFDDQFSVERPDGSNFTLKIRSTKLEDSAMYFCASRAGGGTDQPQHFGDGTRLSIL.

This clonotype has more than one count but fewer than ten. The gene calls are TRBV3-1 and TRBJ1-1; perhaps TRBD1 as D (5 bases). Per germline, CDR1 LGHDT and CDR2 YNNKEL (reference sequence). CDR3 length equals 13 residues. V lost 2 bases and J 8 bases, leaving 12 bases between the germline ends. CDR3 sequence (DNA): TGTGCCAGCAGCCAACCCACAGGACAAGAAGCTTTCTTT. Protein sequence: CASSQPTGQEAFF.